This T cell receptor beta chain originates from a study of glioma-infiltrating T cells after dendritic cell vaccination. Data came from immunoSEQ multiplex PCR; TCRdb stores just in-frame clones and leaves some out. The sample contains approximately 100,000 clones, 80% to 90% of which appear only once. A few counts support this clone. Germline CDR1 is MGHRA and CDR2 is YSYEKL. This CDR3 is 13 amino acids long. Deletions cut 2 bases from V and 1 base from J, with 3 bases between. Sequencing was performed on blood, taken before dendritic cell vaccination. This clonotype was obtained from a human donor with glioblastoma. The gene calls are TRBV4-1 and TRBJ1-3; no reliable D call. CDR3 sequence reads: CASSQLSGNTIYF. In DNA, the CDR3 is TGCGCCAGCAGCCAATTATCTGGAAACACCATATATTTT.